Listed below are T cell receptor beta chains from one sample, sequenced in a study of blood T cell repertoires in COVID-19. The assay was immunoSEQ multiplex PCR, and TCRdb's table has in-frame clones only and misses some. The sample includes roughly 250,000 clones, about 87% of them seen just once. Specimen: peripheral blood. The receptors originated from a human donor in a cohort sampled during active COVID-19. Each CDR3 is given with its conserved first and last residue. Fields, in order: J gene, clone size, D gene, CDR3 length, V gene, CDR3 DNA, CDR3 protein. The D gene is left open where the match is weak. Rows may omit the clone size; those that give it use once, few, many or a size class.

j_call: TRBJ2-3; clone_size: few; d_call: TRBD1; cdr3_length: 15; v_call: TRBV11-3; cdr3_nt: TGTGCCAGCAGCCTGGGACAGGGTTTAGCAGATACGCAGTATTTT; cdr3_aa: CASSLGQGLADTQYF
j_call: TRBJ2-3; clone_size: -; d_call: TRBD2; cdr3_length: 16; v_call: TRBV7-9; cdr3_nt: TGTGCCAGCAGCTTAGTACTAGCGGGAAGCACAGATACGCAGTATTTT; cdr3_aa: CASSLVLAGSTDTQYF
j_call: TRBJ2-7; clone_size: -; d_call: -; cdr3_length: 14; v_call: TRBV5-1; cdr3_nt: TGCGCCAGCAGCTCGGACAGCCCACCCTACGAGCAGTACTTC; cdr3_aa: CASSSDSPPYEQYF
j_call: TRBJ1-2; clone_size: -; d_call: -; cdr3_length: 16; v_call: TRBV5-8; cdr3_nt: TGTGCCAGCAGAACAGGGAAAACTATAGCTAACTATGGCTACACCTTC; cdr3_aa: CASRTGKTIANYGYTF
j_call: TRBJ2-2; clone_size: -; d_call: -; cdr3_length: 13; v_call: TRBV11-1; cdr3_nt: TGTGCCAGCAGCCCGACATCCACCGGGGAGCTGTTTTTT; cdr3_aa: CASSPTSTGELFF
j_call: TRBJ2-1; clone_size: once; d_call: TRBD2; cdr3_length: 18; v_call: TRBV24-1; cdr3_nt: TGTGCCACCAGTGACCGGACTAGCGGGGGGTTTCTCTCCAATGAGCAGTTCTTC; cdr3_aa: CATSDRTSGGFLSNEQFF
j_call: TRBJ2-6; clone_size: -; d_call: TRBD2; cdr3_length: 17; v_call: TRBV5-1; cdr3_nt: TGCGCCAGCAGCTTGACTAGCGGGAGATCTGGGGCCAACGTCCTGACTTTC; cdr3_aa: CASSLTSGRSGANVLTF
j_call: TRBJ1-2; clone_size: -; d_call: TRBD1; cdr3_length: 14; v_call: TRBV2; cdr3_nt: TGTGCCAGCAGGAGACAGGGGGTAGGCTATGGCTACACCTTC; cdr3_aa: CASRRQGVGYGYTF
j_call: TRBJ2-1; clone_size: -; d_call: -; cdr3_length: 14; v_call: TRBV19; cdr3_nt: TGTGCCAGTAGTATACCAGGGGATTTAGGTGAGCAGTTCTTC; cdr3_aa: CASSIPGDLGEQFF
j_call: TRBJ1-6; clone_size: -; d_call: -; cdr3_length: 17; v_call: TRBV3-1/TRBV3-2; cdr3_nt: TGTGCCAGCGCCTCTGAGGGGGGGAGCTCCTATAATTCACCCCTCCACTTT; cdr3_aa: CASASEGGSSYNSPLHF
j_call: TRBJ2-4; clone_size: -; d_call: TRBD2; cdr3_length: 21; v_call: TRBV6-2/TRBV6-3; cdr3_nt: TGTGCCAGCAGTTATCACCCCGGGACTAGCGGGGGGGCCGGGTCCAAAAACATTCAGTACTTC; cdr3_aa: CASSYHPGTSGGAGSKNIQYF
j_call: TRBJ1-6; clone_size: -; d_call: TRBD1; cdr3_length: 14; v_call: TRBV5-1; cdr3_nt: TGCGCCAGCAGCAGGGACAGGAAGAATTCACCCCTCCACTTT; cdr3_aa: CASSRDRKNSPLHF
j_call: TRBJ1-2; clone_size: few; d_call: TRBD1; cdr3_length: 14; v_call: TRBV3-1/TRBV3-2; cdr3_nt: TGTGCCAGCAGCCAAGATACAGGGGGATATGGCTACACCTTC; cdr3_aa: CASSQDTGGYGYTF
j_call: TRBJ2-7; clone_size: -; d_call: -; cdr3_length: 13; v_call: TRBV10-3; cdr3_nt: TGTGCCATCAGTGAAAACAGGGTGGCCGAGCAGTACTTC; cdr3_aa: CAISENRVAEQYF
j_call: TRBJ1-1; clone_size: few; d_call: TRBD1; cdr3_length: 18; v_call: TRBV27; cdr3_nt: TGTGCCAGCAGTTTACTCCTAGGACAGGGGAAGGGAAACACTGAAGCTTTCTTT; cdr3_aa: CASSLLLGQGKGNTEAFF
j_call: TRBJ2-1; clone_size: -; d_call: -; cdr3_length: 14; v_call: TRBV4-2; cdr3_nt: TGTGCCAGCAGCCCCGGGGTAACCTACAATGAGCAGTTCTTC; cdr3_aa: CASSPGVTYNEQFF
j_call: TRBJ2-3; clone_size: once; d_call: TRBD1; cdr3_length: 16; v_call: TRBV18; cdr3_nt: TGTGCCAGCTCACAAAGGGGACAGCCTAAAACAGATACGCAGTATTTT; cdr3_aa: CASSQRGQPKTDTQYF
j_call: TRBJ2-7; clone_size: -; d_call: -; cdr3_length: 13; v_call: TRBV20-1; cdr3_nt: TGCAGTGCTAGTTACCGGGCCCGGACAGAGCAGTACTTC; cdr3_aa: CSASYRARTEQYF
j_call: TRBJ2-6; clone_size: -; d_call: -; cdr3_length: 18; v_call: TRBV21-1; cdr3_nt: TGTGCCAGCAGCTTCCACCGGACAGGGGACTCTGGGGCCAACGTCCTGACTTTC; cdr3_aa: CASSFHRTGDSGANVLTF
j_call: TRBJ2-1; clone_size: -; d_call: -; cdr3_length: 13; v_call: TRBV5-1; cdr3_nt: TGCGCCAGCAGCTCGGAGGGGGCTAGTGAGCAGTTCTTC; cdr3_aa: CASSSEGASEQFF
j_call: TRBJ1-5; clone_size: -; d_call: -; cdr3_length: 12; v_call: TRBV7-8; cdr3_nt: TGTGCCAGCAGCCAAATGGGCCAGCCCCAGCATTTT; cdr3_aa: CASSQMGQPQHF
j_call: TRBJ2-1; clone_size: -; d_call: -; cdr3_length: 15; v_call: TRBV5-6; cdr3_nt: TGTGCCAGCAGCCCCGGGACTCGATGGGGGAATGAGCAGTTCTTC; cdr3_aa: CASSPGTRWGNEQFF
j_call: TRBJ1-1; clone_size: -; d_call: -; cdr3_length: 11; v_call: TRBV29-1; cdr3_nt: TGCAGCCAACAGACGAACACTGAAGCTTTCTTT; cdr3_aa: CSQQTNTEAFF
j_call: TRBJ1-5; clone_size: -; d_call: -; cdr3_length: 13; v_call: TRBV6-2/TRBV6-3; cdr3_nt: TGTGCCAGCAGTTATCAGAGCAATCAGCCCCAGCATTTT; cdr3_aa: CASSYQSNQPQHF
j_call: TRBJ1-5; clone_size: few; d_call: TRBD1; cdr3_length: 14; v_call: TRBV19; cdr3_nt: TGTGCCAGTAGTTTACAGGGGGCGAGGCAGCCCCAGCATTTT; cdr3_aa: CASSLQGARQPQHF
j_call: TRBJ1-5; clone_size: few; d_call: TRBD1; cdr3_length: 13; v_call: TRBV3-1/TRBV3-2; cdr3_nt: TGTGCCAGCAGCAAACAGGGGAATCAGCCCCAGCATTTT; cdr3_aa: CASSKQGNQPQHF
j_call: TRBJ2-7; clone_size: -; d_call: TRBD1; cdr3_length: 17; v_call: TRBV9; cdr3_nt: TGTGCCAGCAGCACACTCCCTGGGACAGGGGTTGCCTACGAGCAGTACTTC; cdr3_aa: CASSTLPGTGVAYEQYF
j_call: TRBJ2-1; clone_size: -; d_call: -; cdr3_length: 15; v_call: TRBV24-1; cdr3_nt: TGTGCCACCAGTGTCCTCTGGCTAGCTAGCAATGAGCAGTTCTTC; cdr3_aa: CATSVLWLASNEQFF
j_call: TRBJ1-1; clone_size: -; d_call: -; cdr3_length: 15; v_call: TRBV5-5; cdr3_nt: TGTGCCAGCAGCTTGGTGTCACAGCTGAACACTGAAGCTTTCTTT; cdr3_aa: CASSLVSQLNTEAFF